This T cell receptor (beta chain) emerged from a study of blood T cell repertoires in COVID-19. The wider study: Both acute and convalescent COVID-19 samples were obtained from the United States, Italy and Spain.

CDR3 size: 15 residues. CDR1 and CDR2 from the germline V gene are MNHEY and SVGAGI. V shed 5 bases and J 4 bases; nucleotides not matched to a gene: 7. Each participant's cohort was designated according to participant-reported clinical history. Donors in Cohort 3 who had recovered were those with two negative PCRs, healthcare professional clearance, or resolution of their symptoms. In this sample, this clone turned up once. The protocol was immunoSEQ multiplex PCR, while the TCRdb copy is restricted to in-frame clones and leaves out a portion. The data show around 500,000 clones, approximately 88% seen once.

The V gene is TRBV6-5, the J gene TRBJ2-5, with 10 positions matching TRBD2. Sequencing was performed on PBMCs or T cells enriched from blood (not recorded which). The source is a woman in her thirties or forties who had recovered from COVID-19. CDR3 DNA: TGTGCCAGCAGTCCTAGCGGGGGAAAAGGAGAGACCCAGTACTTC. This codes for CASSPSGGKGETQYF.